A selection of T cell receptor beta chains follows, all from one sample in a study of blood T cell repertoires in COVID-19. Sequenced by immunoSEQ multiplex PCR; TCRdb stores in-frame clones only, minus some. This sample has roughly 270,000 clones, with roughly 80% found just once. Material: PBMCs or T cells enriched from blood (not recorded which). These receptors were obtained from a man aged 35-49 years who had been exposed to COVID-19. Each CDR3 is given with its conserved first and last residue. The D gene is left open where the match is weak. Clone sizes are given selectively: once, few, many, or a class where the clone is expanded.

clone size,V gene,J gene,D gene,CDR3 protein,CDR3 DNA
-,TRBV6-5,TRBJ2-1,-,CASSLAWQSYNEQFF,TGTGCCAGCAGTTTGGCTTGGCAGTCCTACAATGAGCAGTTCTTC
-,TRBV11-2,TRBJ1-1,TRBD1,CASSNRGLTEAFF,TGTGCCAGCAGCAACAGGGGGCTCACTGAAGCTTTCTTT
-,TRBV11-2,TRBJ2-1,-,CASSLERSYNEQFF,TGTGCCAGCAGCTTAGAGAGGTCCTACAATGAGCAGTTCTTC
-,TRBV7-2,TRBJ2-3,-,CASSPQDTQYF,TGTGCCAGCAGCCCCCAGGATACGCAGTATTTT
once,TRBV25-1,TRBJ2-7,-,CASSVGSRYYEQYF,TGTGCCAGCAGTGTGGGCTCCAGATACTACGAGCAGTACTTC
-,TRBV12-3/TRBV12-4,TRBJ1-1,-,CASTSGFLQAFF,TGTGCCAGCACATCAGGCTTCCTCCAAGCTTTCTTT
-,TRBV11-2,TRBJ2-7,-,CASSLGRIGEQYF,TGTGCCAGCAGCTTGGGGCGCATCGGCGAGCAGTACTTC
-,TRBV9,TRBJ2-7,-,CASGRETYEQYF,TGTGCCAGCGGTCGGGAGACCTACGAGCAGTACTTC
few,TRBV4-1,TRBJ1-3,TRBD1,CASSRQGSGNTIYF,TGCGCCAGCAGTCGACAGGGATCCGGAAACACCATATATTTT
-,TRBV6-4,TRBJ2-4,-,CASRFADLAKNIQYF,TGTGCCAGCAGATTTGCGGACTTAGCCAAAAACATTCAGTACTTC
-,TRBV28,TRBJ1-2,TRBD1,CASSLPQGEHGYTF,TGTGCCAGCAGTTTACCTCAGGGGGAACATGGCTACACCTTC
-,TRBV25-1,TRBJ1-2,-,CASTHSPNYGYTF,TGTGCCAGCACGCACAGCCCTAACTATGGCTACACCTTC
few,TRBV6-5,TRBJ1-1,-,CASSKQRNTEAFF,TGTGCCAGCAGTAAACAAAGAAACACTGAAGCTTTCTTT
-,TRBV18,TRBJ2-7,-,CASSPRTARGEQYF,TGTGCCAGCTCACCACGGACCGCACGGGGGGAGCAGTACTTC
-,TRBV5-1,TRBJ1-2,TRBD1,CASSLERTRGHNYGYTF,TGCGCCAGCAGCTTGGAAAGGACAAGGGGGCACAACTATGGCTACACCTTC
-,TRBV27,TRBJ1-1,TRBD1,CASSLSVGNTGTAPFTEAFF,TGTGCCAGCAGTTTATCGGTCGGGAATACCGGGACAGCGCCCTTCACTGAAGCTTTCTTT
-,TRBV10-3,TRBJ1-2,TRBD1,CAISSRTGAGGYTF,TGTGCCATCAGCTCGCGGACAGGGGCAGGTGGCTACACCTTC
few,TRBV19,TRBJ2-6,TRBD2,CASSILSGRESGANVLTF,TGTGCCAGTAGTATCCTCAGCGGGAGGGAGTCTGGGGCCAACGTCCTGACTTTC
-,TRBV3-1/TRBV3-2,TRBJ2-1,-,CASSPGGNEQFF,TGTGCCAGCAGCCCTGGGGGGAATGAGCAGTTCTTC
few,TRBV19,TRBJ2-7,TRBD2,CASSPGWDAGTSGNTCSYEQYF,TGTGCCAGTAGTCCAGGATGGGACGCCGGGACTAGCGGGAATACTTGCTCCTACGAGCAGTACTTC
-,TRBV19,TRBJ2-1,TRBD1,CASSIEGQGTRNEQFF,TGTGCCAGTAGTATAGAGGGACAGGGAACCCGCAATGAGCAGTTCTTC
-,TRBV27,TRBJ2-1,TRBD2,CASTRAGVGLNEQFF,TGTGCCAGCACTCGAGCGGGAGTTGGTCTCAATGAGCAGTTCTTC
-,TRBV5-1,TRBJ2-3,TRBD2,CASGSGLAGGPQDLHTQYF,TGCGCCAGCGGATCTGGACTAGCGGGAGGGCCTCAAGATTTGCATACGCAGTATTTT
-,TRBV29-1,TRBJ2-1,TRBD2,CSVLGGESSYNEQFF,TGCAGCGTTCTGGGGGGGGAATCCTCCTACAATGAGCAGTTCTTC
-,TRBV19,TRBJ1-1,-,CASSIRAGKAFF,TGTGCCAGTAGTATCCGGGCAGGGAAGGCTTTCTTT
-,TRBV7-9,TRBJ1-6,-,CASSPPFSPLHF,TGTGCCAGCAGCCCCCCTTTCTCACCCCTCCACTTT
-,TRBV5-1,TRBJ1-1,-,CASSLHRVNTEAFF,TGCGCCAGCAGCTTACACAGGGTGAACACTGAAGCTTTCTTT
-,TRBV3-1/TRBV3-2,TRBJ1-2,-,CASSRRSGRSNYGYTF,TGTGCCAGCAGCCGACGGAGCGGACGGAGCAACTATGGCTACACCTTC
-,TRBV7-6,TRBJ1-1,-,CASSLAGARNTEAFF,TGTGCCAGCAGCCTTGCAGGGGCCCGAAACACTGAAGCTTTCTTT
-,TRBV6-5,TRBJ1-6,-,CASSPQENSPLHF,TGTGCCAGCAGTCCACAGGAAAATTCACCCCTCCACTTT